This entry describes one T cell receptor beta chain. The sample is drawn from a study of blood T cell repertoires in COVID-19. About the study: The United States, Italy and Spain provided the acute and convalescent COVID-19 samples. PBMCs, B-cell-depleted T cells, or T cells were the source of the cDNA or gDNA that made up the material.

Patients of the Seattle cohort, enrolled during active infection, were followed longitudinally. V gave up 10 bases and J gave up 2 bases, with 15 bases separating them. CDR1 is KGHDR, CDR2 SFDVKD, per germline. This CDR3 is 14 amino acids long. Measured with immunoSEQ multiplex PCR; TCRdb has only the in-frame clones, and not every one. The sample holds about 340,000 clones, 88% seen once. This TCR was recovered from a woman in her 70s with COVID-19, enrolled during active disease. The sequenced material came from peripheral blood. The chain recombines TRBV24-1 with TRBJ2-3; D unclear. The CDR3 spells CATRDSVDTDTQYF. The CDR3 DNA reads as TGTGCCACTAGAGACTCAGTCGACACAGATACGCAGTATTTT.